The 19 T cell receptor beta chains below all came from one sample that was sequenced in a study of cytomegalovirus exposure and HLA in healthy donors. The primer mix had 60 Vbeta and 13 Jbeta primers. Profiling relied on immunoSEQ multiplex PCR, and the TCRdb table lists in-frame clones only, not all of them. The sample includes roughly 130,000 clones, approximately 70% of them seen just once. Sequencing input: PBMCs. The receptors were gathered from a woman aged 55-69 years in good health and CMV-seropositive.

The chain couples TRBV7-8 to TRBJ2-7, with D perhaps TRBD2 (6 bases). CDR3 length equals 15 residues. Germline loops: CDR1 SGHVS, CDR2 FQNEAQ. The V end was cut by 0 bases, the J end by 3 bases, with 12 bases between. CDR3 in amino acids: CASSLAGEAFYEQYF. The CDR3 DNA sequence: TGTGCCAGCAGCTTAGCAGGGGAGGCCTTCTACGAGCAGTACTTC.

The CDR3 coding sequence is TGTGCCCCAGCGGGGGAGGGAGAAGAAAAACTGTTTTTT. Amino acids: CAPAGEGEEKLFF. The V and J genes are TRBV9 and TRBJ1-4; D is possibly TRBD1 (5 bases). The germline V and J ends were trimmed by 10 bases and 8 bases, with 18 bases remaining between them. The CDR3 is made up of 13 amino acids. The V gene's germline CDR1 is SGDLS and CDR2 YYNGEE. Drawing the rest from reference TRBV9 and TRBJ1-4, the complete variable domain is DSGVTQTPKHLITATGQRVTLRCSPRSGDLSVYWYQQSLDQGLQFLIQYYNGEERAKGNILERFSAQQFPDLHSELNLSSLELGDSALYFCAPAGEGEEKLFFGSGTQLSVL.

The chain carries TRBV4-1 and TRBJ1-2; 11 bases agree with TRBD1. The CDR3 covers 15 residues. The germline V gene has CDR1 MGHRA and CDR2 YSYEKL. V trimming: 2 bases; J trimming: 7 bases; junction bases outside the gene matches: 6. CDR3 region: CASSQPDRGQSGYTF. The CDR3 nucleotides are TGCGCCAGCAGCCAACCGGACAGGGGGCAAAGTGGCTACACCTTC.

The chain employs TRBV4-2 and TRBJ2-7; 7 bases line up with TRBD2. V trimming: 5 bases; J trimming: 3 bases; junction bases outside the gene matches: 10. The germline CDR1 and CDR2 sequences are LGHNA and YNFKEQ. This CDR3 is built from 15 residues. The CDR3 sequence is CASSIDASGLYEQYF. Written as DNA, the CDR3 is TGTGCCAGCAGCATCGACGCTAGCGGCCTCTACGAGCAGTACTTC.

The chain combines TRBV9 with TRBJ1-4, with D possibly being TRBD1 (6 bases). V was cut by 4 bases and J by 6 bases, with 16 bases left in between. The CDR3 sequence is 15 residues long. Germline V gene data show CDR1 as SGDLS and CDR2 as YYNGEE. CDR3 nucleotide sequence: TGTGCCAGCAGCCCTAGCGGGGGCCGGTATGAAAAACTGTTTTTT. Translated: CASSPSGGRYEKLFF.

The CDR3: CASSADRTYNSPLHF. The CDR3 bases are TGTGCCAGCAGTGCGGACAGGACCTATAATTCACCCCTCCACTTT. This rearrangement joins TRBV6-5 to TRBJ1-6; 7 positions agree with TRBD1. The trim removed 5 bases at V and 2 bases at J, leaving 3 bases unmatched. This CDR3 has 15 residues. CDR1 and CDR2 (germline): MNHEY, SVGAGI.

This clone was observed a few times. The chain couples TRBV5-8 to TRBJ2-7; D perhaps matches TRBD1 (6 bases). From germline, CDR1 is SGHTS and CDR2 YDEGEE. This CDR3 has 14 residues. V lost 1 base and J lost 2, with 10 bases in between. This CDR3 reads CASSLTGNPYEQYF. The DNA of the CDR3 is TGTGCCAGCAGCTTGACAGGGAATCCCTACGAGCAGTACTTC.

The chain joins TRBV5-6 to TRBJ1-3, with D uncertain. V was trimmed by 1 base and J by 7 bases, leaving 12 bases between them. Germline V CDR1 and CDR2: SGHDT, YYEEEE. CDR3 length: 14 residues. CDR3 in DNA: TGTGCCAGCAGCTTGCCGAGGGCGGTGAACACCATATATTTT. It codes for CASSLPRAVNTIYF.

This chain joins TRBV13 and TRBJ2-3, with D hard to call. V was shortened by 5 bases and J by 0 bases, with 3 bases between the two germline ends. This CDR3 contains 12 residues. Germline V gene data show CDR1 as PRHDT and CDR2 as FYEKMQ (reference sequence). The CDR3 DNA sequence: TGTGCCAGCAGCCAAAGCACAGATACGCAGTATTTT. Translation: CASSQSTDTQYF.

V gene TRBV5-1 combines with J gene TRBJ1-3; 7 bases fit TRBD1. Germline CDR1 is SGHRS and CDR2 is YFSETQ. This CDR3 comprises 15 residues. After removal of 4 bases from V and 0 bases from J, the junction contained 4 bases not matched to a gene. The CDR3 nucleotides are TGCGCCAGCAGCATTGGGACAGCCTCTGGAAACACCATATATTTT. Translated, it gives CASSIGTASGNTIYF.

The chain links TRBV4-1 to TRBJ2-7; possible D gene TRBD1, 6 bases. Germline V lookup: CDR1 MGHRA, CDR2 YSYEKL. The CDR3 covers 14 residues. V lost 1 base and J lost 2, with 9 bases in between. The CDR3 coding sequence is TGCGCCAGCAGCCAAGGCAGGGGTACCTACGAGCAGTACTTC. Its translation is CASSQGRGTYEQYF.

In its sample, this clone was seen a few times. The rearrangement links TRBV12-5 to TRBJ1-1, with a possible D match to TRBD1 (6 bases). The CDR3 covers 13 residues. V shed 2 bases and J shed 3 bases, with 7 bases lying between them. Germline CDR1 is LGHNT and CDR2 is FRNRAP. As DNA, the CDR3 is TGTGCTAGTGGTTTGACAGGGTACACTGAAGCTTTCTTT. It is translated as CASGLTGYTEAFF.

This clone has a handful of counts. The chain employs TRBV27 and TRBJ2-1, with 12 nucleotides matching TRBD2. V shed 0 bases and J 0 bases; nucleotides not matched to a gene: 3. The CDR3 spans 18 residues. The germline CDR1 and CDR2 sequences are MNHEY and SMNVEV (reference sequence). In nucleotides, the CDR3 is TGTGCCAGCAGTTTATCCGGACTAGCGGGGAGCTCCTACAATGAGCAGTTCTTC. Protein sequence: CASSLSGLAGSSYNEQFF.

This chain connects TRBV5-1 to TRBJ1-5; 9 bases match TRBD1. The V segment lost 7 bases and the J segment 4 bases; nucleotides outside the gene matches: 9. This CDR3 is 15 amino acids long. CDR1 is SGHRS, CDR2 YFSETQ, per germline. CDR3 sequence: CASAQGQGDNQPQHF. CDR3 nucleotides: TGCGCCAGCGCTCAGGGACAGGGCGATAATCAGCCCCAGCATTTT.

This rearrangement joins TRBV27 to TRBJ1-5; D gene uncertain. Germline V gene lookup returns CDR1 MNHEY and CDR2 SMNVEV (reference sequence). The V end lost 3 bases, the J end lost 2 bases, and 11 bases lay between the germline ends. The CDR3 runs 15 residues. The CDR3 loop is CASSFEGLGNQPQHF. CDR3 bases: TGTGCCAGCAGTTTTGAGGGCCTGGGCAATCAGCCCCAGCATTTT.

On this clone itself: Other nucleotide sequences from this sample produce the same CDR3. The rearrangement uses TRBV20-1 and TRBJ1-2; D is unresolved. This CDR3 is built from 11 residues. CDR1 and CDR2 (germline): DFQATT, SNEGSKA (reference sequence). With 1 base removed from V and 6 bases from J, the gap between germline ends came to 6 bases. The CDR3 DNA reads as TGCAGTGCTAGAGGGGCGCATGGCTACACCTTC. It encodes CSARGAHGYTF.

This clone appeared once. The CDR3 protein is CASSSGLAASTGELFF. CDR3 in DNA: TGTGCCAGCAGCTCCGGACTAGCGGCGAGCACCGGGGAGCTGTTTTTT. V usage is TRBV7-3 and J usage is TRBJ2-2; 10 bases fit TRBD2. CDR3 size: 16 residues. In germline, CDR1 is SGHTA, CDR2 FQGTGA. V lost 4 bases, J lost 4 bases, and 6 bases stayed unmatched.

V usage is TRBV6-6 and J usage is TRBJ1-1, with TRBD1 matching 9 bases. The CDR3 is 16 amino acids. The germline V gene encodes CDR1 MNHNY and CDR2 SVGAGI (reference sequence). The J segment lost 1 base and the V segment lost 2 bases, leaving 5 bases of the junction unmatched. The CDR3 nucleotides read TGTGCCAGCAGTTACACCCGGACAGGGGCGAACACTGAAGCTTTCTTT. It encodes CASSYTRTGANTEAFF.

The V gene is TRBV21-1, the J gene TRBJ2-3; the table names TRBD1, a call not compared with the DNA. TRBV21-1 is an annotated pseudogene. This CDR3 has 16 residues. CDR3 residues: CASSFWTGGATDTQYF. The CDR3 DNA sequence: TGTGCCAGCAGCTTTTGGACAGGGGGAGCGACAGATACGCAGTATTTT.